The T cell receptor beta chain described here comes from a study of T cell responses to AZD1222 COVID-19 vaccine. Study-level information: Samples with a second dose at about 4 or about 12 weeks were pooled together.

As regards this clone: Antigen specificity is unknown.

V lost 4 bases and J lost 0; bases outside the gene matches: 8. This CDR3 region has 17 residues. The V gene's germline CDR1 is MNHEY and CDR2 SMNVEV (reference sequence). Findings and caveats of the study: Nearly half of spike-specific TCRs reportedly target unmutated variant regions. In a largely white British group with more females than males, clonal diversity was possibly underestimated. The repertoires were collected only after the peak T cell response.

Assay used: immunoSEQ multiplex PCR; TCRdb lists only in-frame clones, some missing. The sample gives around 160,000 clones, 91% of which show up once; 1.4% to 1.5% is in the top ten. The source is an adult in good health. The V call is TRBV27, the J call TRBJ2-3, with 9 bases that match TRBD2. This sample comprised peripheral blood, obtained on day 0 of AZD1222 vaccination. The CDR3 DNA reads TGTGCCAGCAGTTCCCCTGTAGCGGGAGTAAGCACAGATACGCAGTATTTT. Protein product: CASSSPVAGVSTDTQYF.